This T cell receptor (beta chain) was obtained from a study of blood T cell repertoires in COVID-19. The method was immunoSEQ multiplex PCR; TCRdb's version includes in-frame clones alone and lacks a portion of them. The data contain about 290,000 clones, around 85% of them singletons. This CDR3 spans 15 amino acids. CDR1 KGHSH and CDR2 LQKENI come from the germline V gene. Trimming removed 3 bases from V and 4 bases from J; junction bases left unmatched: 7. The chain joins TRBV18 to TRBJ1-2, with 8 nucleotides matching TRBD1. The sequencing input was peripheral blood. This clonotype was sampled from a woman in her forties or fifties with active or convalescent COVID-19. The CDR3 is CASSPPGQETYGYTF. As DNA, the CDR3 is TGTGCCAGCTCACCCCCGGGACAGGAGACCTATGGCTACACCTTC.